This TCR beta chain derives from a study of blood T cell repertoires in COVID-19. Looking at the study overall: PBMCs, B-cell-depleted T cells, or T cells were the source of the cDNA or gDNA that made up the material.

Only in-frame clones appear in the TCRdb table, and some are missing; sequencing was by immunoSEQ multiplex PCR. The sample lists 300,000 or so clones, more than 75% occurring once. The ends lost 5 bases at V and 4 bases at J; junction bases unmatched: 13. CDR1 SGHNT and CDR2 YENEEA come from the germline V gene. The length of the CDR3 is 16 residues. This TCR was recovered from a woman aged 40 to 50 who had recovered from COVID-19. The J gene is TRBJ2-7, the V gene TRBV11-3; 8 nucleotides align to TRBD1. The sample consisted of peripheral blood. CDR3 in DNA: TGTGCCAGCAGCGAGACCGGACAGGGTGGGAGTTACGAGCAGTACTTC. It yields the protein CASSETGQGGSYEQYF. Together with reference TRBV11-3 and TRBJ2-7, the CDR3 gives the full variable domain: EAGVVQSPRYKIIEKKQPVAFWCNPISGHNTLYWYLQNLGQGPELLIRYENEEAVDDSQLPKDRFSAERLKGVDSTLKIQPAELGDSAVYLCASSETGQGGSYEQYFGPGTRLTVT.